The 20 T cell receptor beta chains in this list originate from one sample, sequenced in a study of blood T cell repertoires in COVID-19. The table came from immunoSEQ multiplex PCR; TCRdb's copy has only in-frame clones and leaves some out. Of a few hundred thousand clones in the sample, around 84% were seen once. What was sequenced was PBMCs or T cells enriched from blood (not recorded which). The source of these receptors is a woman aged 35 to 49 who had recovered from COVID-19.

The chain recombines TRBV27 with TRBJ2-1; 16 bases are a match to TRBD2. V was pared by 3 bases and J by 8 bases, with 16 bases of the junction left unmatched. The CDR3 covers 20 residues. Germline loops: CDR1 MNHEY, CDR2 SMNVEV (reference sequence). CDR3 nucleotides: TGTGCCAGCAGTTTCCTTAAGTCGGGGACTAGCGGGAGGGCCGTCGATGAGCAGTTCTTC. This encodes CASSFLKSGTSGRAVDEQFF.

This clone was observed once. This sequence joins TRBV6-4 and TRBJ2-1, with TRBD1 matching over 10 bases. The germline gives CDR1 MRHNA, CDR2 SNTAGT. V gave up 2 bases and J gave up 8 bases; unmatched junction bases: 9. The CDR3 consists of 16 residues. The CDR3 spells CASSDRSGQGFDEQFF. CDR3 in DNA: TGTGCCAGCAGTGACAGGTCGGGACAGGGGTTCGATGAGCAGTTCTTC.

The gene calls are TRBV19 and TRBJ1-1, with TRBD1 matching 8 bases. Germline CDR1 reads LNHDA; CDR2 reads SQIVND (reference sequence). The CDR3 is made up of 14 amino acids. Trimming at V came to 8 bases and at J to 10 bases, leaving 15 bases not matched to a gene. As DNA, the CDR3 is TGTGCCAGTCAGGGTAGCGGACAGGGCTTAGGAGCTTTCTTT. It translates to CASQGSGQGLGAFF.

The chain has TRBV10-3 and TRBJ1-1; D not certain. Germline V gene data show CDR1 as ENHRY and CDR2 as SYGVKD. The V end lost 10 bases, the J end lost 3 bases, and 15 bases lay between the germline ends. The CDR3 is 13 amino acids. The CDR3 DNA reads as TGTGCCACCCGGAGGACGTTGGACACTGAAGCTTTCTTT. Its protein is CATRRTLDTEAFF.

The gene calls are TRBV28 and TRBJ2-3, with 9 bases aligning to TRBD1. This CDR3 region has 18 residues. CDR1 MDHEN and CDR2 SYDVKM come from the germline V gene. Trimming cost V 5 bases and J 2 bases; bases outside gene matches: 14. Written as DNA, the CDR3 is TGTGCCAGCAGTCCGTACCAAGACAGGGGGGGCTTCACAGATACGCAGTATTTT. Protein sequence: CASSPYQDRGGFTDTQYF.

The rearrangement uses TRBV19 and TRBJ1-2, with a tentative D call TRBD1 (5 bases). The germline CDR1 and CDR2 sequences are LNHDA and SQIVND (reference sequence). The V gene lost 3 bases and the J gene lost 4 bases, with 15 bases spanning the gap. The CDR3 is 15 amino acids. The CDR3 is CASSISAAGFYGYTF. DNA for the CDR3: TGTGCCAGTAGTATTTCCGCGGCAGGGTTCTATGGCTACACCTTC.

The V and J genes are TRBV7-9 and TRBJ2-1; D call uncertain. Trimming took 1 base from V and 7 from J, leaving 8 bases between them. The CDR3 length is 13 residues. CDR1 is SEHNR and CDR2 is FQNEAQ in the germline V gene (reference sequence). CDR3 region: CASSLVNWNEQFF. The CDR3 nucleotides read TGTGCCAGCAGCTTAGTGAACTGGAATGAGCAGTTCTTC. The variable domain in full, with the rest retrieved from reference TRBV7-9 and TRBJ2-1, is DTGVSQNPRHKITKRGQNVTFRCDPISEHNRLYWYRQTLGQGPEFLTYFQNEAQLEKSRLLSDRFSAERPKGSFSTLEIQRTEQGDSAMYLCASSLVNWNEQFFGPGTRLTVL.

The V and J genes are TRBV28 and TRBJ1-1; no reliable D call. The V gene's germline CDR1 is MDHEN and CDR2 SYDVKM. This CDR3 has 14 residues. Deletions cut 5 bases from V and 0 bases from J, with 10 bases between. CDR3 nucleotide sequence: TGTGCCAGCAGTGGGCGGGAAATGAACACTGAAGCTTTCTTT. Its translation is CASSGREMNTEAFF.

This chain links TRBV5-1 with TRBJ2-7; TRBD2 might be the D (5 bases). Trimming removed 5 bases from V and 7 bases from J, with 19 bases in between. Germline loops: CDR1 SGHRS, CDR2 YFSETQ. CDR3 length: 14 residues. The DNA for the CDR3 is TGCGCCAGCAGTTCCCTGAGTAGCGAGGGAGAGCAGTACTTC. Amino acids: CASSSLSSEGEQYF.

This chain links TRBV3-1 (or the pseudogene TRBV3-2) with TRBJ2-1, with 9 bases matching TRBD2. Germline V CDR1 and CDR2: LGHDT, YNNKEL (reference sequence). The CDR3 covers 16 residues. V lost 2 bases to trimming and J lost 9 bases; unmatched junction nucleotides: 11. For the CDR3, the DNA is TGTGCCAGCAGCCAACCCTTAGCGGGAGAAGCCAGTGAGCAGTTCTTC. Translation gives CASSQPLAGEASEQFF.

The chain joins TRBV27 to TRBJ1-2; 7 bases match TRBD1. V lost 5 bases, J lost 8 bases, and 14 bases stayed unmatched. In germline, CDR1 is MNHEY, CDR2 SMNVEV (reference sequence). The CDR3 has 15 amino acids. The CDR3 sequence: CASSGSHRGSWGYTF. DNA of the CDR3: TGTGCCAGCAGTGGGTCCCACAGGGGATCGTGGGGCTACACCTTC.

The V and J genes are TRBV7-9 and TRBJ1-4; 8 bases agree with TRBD1. V dropped 1 base and J dropped 5; count of bases not matched to a gene: 3. CDR1 SEHNR and CDR2 FQNEAQ come from the germline V gene (reference sequence). The CDR3 sequence is 15 residues long. This CDR3 reads CASSLGTGINEKLFF. CDR3 coding DNA: TGTGCCAGCAGCTTAGGGACAGGGATAAATGAAAAACTGTTTTTT.

The chain carries TRBV28 and TRBJ1-1; the match to TRBD1 covers 7 bases. The junction had 12 bases not matched to a gene; V was cut back by 8 bases and J by 0 bases. CDR3 length: 16 residues. The germline V gene has CDR1 MDHEN and CDR2 SYDVKM. The chain's CDR3 is CASQQGPLGLNTEAFF. The CDR3 DNA reads as TGTGCCAGCCAACAGGGGCCCCTCGGTCTGAACACTGAAGCTTTCTTT.

The chain couples TRBV29-1 to TRBJ2-5; 12 bases line up with TRBD2. This CDR3 comprises 13 residues. The germline CDR1 and CDR2 sequences are SQVTM and ANQGSEA. Unmatched junction bases numbered 10, after V lost 8 bases and J lost 9 bases. This CDR3 is CSTRLAGVMAQYF. CDR3 DNA sequence: TGCAGCACCAGACTAGCGGGAGTCATGGCCCAGTACTTC.

V and J are TRBV21-1 and TRBJ2-2; the listed D gene, TRBD1, was not tested against the DNA. TRBV21-1 is flagged as a pseudogene. The CDR3 contains 15 residues. CDR3: CASSRQGANTGELFF. The DNA for the CDR3 is TGTGCCAGCAGCCGACAGGGGGCTAATACCGGGGAGCTGTTTTTT.

V usage is TRBV7-9 and J usage is TRBJ2-2, with 12 bases identical to TRBD2. Germline trimming cut 5 bases from V and 7 bases from J; bases unmatched to any gene: 11. The CDR3 spans 17 residues. Germline CDR1 and CDR2: SEHNR and FQNEAQ (reference sequence). Here the CDR3 DNA reads TGTGCCAGCAGCATAGGACTAGCGGGACCTCCAGACGGGGAGCTGTTTTTT. It specifies CASSIGLAGPPDGELFF. Together with reference TRBV7-9 and TRBJ2-2, the CDR3 gives the full variable domain: DTGVSQNPRHKITKRGQNVTFRCDPISEHNRLYWYRQTLGQGPEFLTYFQNEAQLEKSRLLSDRFSAERPKGSFSTLEIQRTEQGDSAMYLCASSIGLAGPPDGELFFGEGSRLTVL.

The table lists this clone with a few counts. V and J are TRBV28 and TRBJ1-5; 7 bases fit TRBD1. CDR3 length: 15 amino acids. The trim removed 6 bases at V and 1 base at J, leaving 6 bases unmatched. The germline V gene has CDR1 MDHEN and CDR2 SYDVKM. In DNA, the CDR3 is TGTGCCAGCAGGCCGACAGGGCGAAGCAATCAGCCCCAGCATTTT. Its translation is CASRPTGRSNQPQHF.

The chain combines TRBV27 with TRBJ2-7; 7 bases align to TRBD1. CDR1 and CDR2 from the germline V gene are MNHEY and SMNVEV (reference sequence). V trimming: 7 bases; J trimming: 4 bases; junction bases outside the gene matches: 10. The CDR3 is 14 residues long. CDR3 sequence: CASTYPGQHYEQYV. CDR3 nucleotides: TGTGCCAGCACCTACCCGGGACAGCATTACGAGCAGTACGTC.

The chain combines TRBV29-1 with TRBJ2-1; 9 nucleotides agree with TRBD2. Germline CDR1 is SQVTM and CDR2 is ANQGSEA. The CDR3 runs to 17 residues. The CDR3 DNA sequence: TGCAGAACCCCGCGGCGGGAGGGAGAGGGGAAGGACAATGAGCAGTTCTTC. Residues: CRTPRREGEGKDNEQFF.

The chain recombines TRBV3-1 (or the pseudogene TRBV3-2) with TRBJ1-1, with D possibly being TRBD1 (6 bases). Trimming cost V 6 bases and J 1 base, with 6 bases left between them. CDR1 and CDR2 from the germline V gene are LGHDT and YNNKEL (reference sequence). The CDR3 is 12 residues long. The CDR3 DNA follows: TGTGCCAGCAGACAGGGGAACACTGAAGCTTTCTTT. This translates into CASRQGNTEAFF.